This TCR beta chain was sequenced in a study of CD8 T cells in Susac syndrome (dated by TCRdb to the late 2010s). Concerning the study at large: The study used repertoire sequencing to test whether antigen drove CD8+ T cell activation and differentiation in Susac syndrome. The study compared CD8+ T cell repertoire clonality among about a dozen healthy donors, about 14 Susac syndrome patients and some 16 multiple sclerosis patients. The study at large found these results: The TCR sequencing and HLA analysis was acknowledged to have included a relatively small number of individuals.

RNA was extracted with the RNeasy kit and 0.5 to 1 ug was reverse transcribed using random hexamers. The immunoSEQ multiplex PCR assay, which covers 54 Vbeta and 13 Jbeta segments, was used to amplify TCR beta CDR3 regions. Bias from PCR amplification was corrected by using a synthetic template baseline for primer optimization and for computational correction. The authors' pipeline ran thus. Only productive sequences were kept, with reads annotated to V, D and J genes according to IMGT and analyzed in immunoSEQ Analyzer. Clonality was computed as one minus Shannon entropy normalized by log2 of the number of productive unique sequences. For each patient and control, public and private clones were evaluated among the 100 most prevalent clones. Clones were defined as Susac-specific when absent from the healthy and MS cohorts, from about 1,100 published viral clones and from other ImmuneACCESS disease sequences. The public reads were run again by TCRdb, first through fastp at Q25 and then through MiXCR, and only productive beta chains were kept. Each CDR3 protein appears once, grouped with its most common genes and DNA. For this entry, the V and J calls and clone size follow TCRdb and not the study's own pipeline. For this sample there are about 150,000 distinct CDR3 sequences; roughly 95% appear just once. The ten largest clones add up to 0.13% to 0.15% of the sample.

Concerning this clonotype itself: Its specific antigen is unknown. There are no base qualities to consult, and no much larger clone falls within one base.

Peripheral blood CD8+ and CD4+ T cells from healthy donors, Susac syndrome patients and multiple sclerosis patients were profiled using high-throughput TCR beta sequencing. Multiple sclerosis controls were treatment-naive patients with stable or active relapsing-remitting disease fulfilling revised McDonald criteria. Bulk CD8+ and CD4+ T cells were purified by magnetic negative isolation, whereas CD8+ TEMRA cells were enriched by FACS. Blood was drawn into EDTA tubes, processed within 24 hours, and PBMCs were isolated by density gradient centrifugation. PBMCs intended for TCR sequencing were cryopreserved in liquid nitrogen and were subsequently thawed in a 37 degrees C water bath. A purity of at least 90% was achieved for sorted or isolated CD4+, CD8+ and CD8+ TEMRA cells. The CDR3 runs 11 residues from the cysteine to the phenylalanine. Kept here is only the CDR3 DNA, which spans 33 bases and is read in frame from base 1. Trimming costs V 6 bases and J 5 bases, and their ends lie 4 bases apart. According to the germline V gene, CDR1 reads MDHEN and CDR2 reads SYDVKM.

This receptor was identified in a human donor with multiple sclerosis. Source material: CD8+ T cells from PBMCs. The V and J segments used are TRBV28 and TRBJ1-4, with no D gene named confidently. The DNA is as follows: TGTGCCAGCAGGGAGAATGAAAAACTGTTTTTT. The translation is CASRENEKLFF. The reference TRBV28 and TRBJ1-4 proteins fill in what lies around the CDR3, so the full variable domain reads DVKVTQSSRYLVKRTGEKVFLECVQDMDHENMFWYRQDPGLGLRLIYFSYDVKMKEKGDIPEGYSVSREKKERFSLILESASTNQTSMYLCASRENEKLFFGSGTQLSVL.